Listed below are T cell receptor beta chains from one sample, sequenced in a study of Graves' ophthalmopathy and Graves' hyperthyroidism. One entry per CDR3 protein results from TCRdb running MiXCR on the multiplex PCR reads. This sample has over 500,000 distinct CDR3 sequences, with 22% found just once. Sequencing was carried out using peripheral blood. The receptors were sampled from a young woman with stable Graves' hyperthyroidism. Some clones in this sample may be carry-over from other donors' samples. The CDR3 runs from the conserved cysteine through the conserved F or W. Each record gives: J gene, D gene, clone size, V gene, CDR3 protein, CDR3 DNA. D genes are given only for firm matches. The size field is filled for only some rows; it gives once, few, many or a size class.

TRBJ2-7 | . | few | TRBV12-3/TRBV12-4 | CASSLRLVFYEQYF | TGTGCCAGCAGTTTAAGGCTAGTTTTCTACGAGCAGTACTTC
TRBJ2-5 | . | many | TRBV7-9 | CASSLVRGGRETQYF | TGTGCCAGCAGCTTGGTCAGAGGGGGACGGGAGACCCAGTACTTC
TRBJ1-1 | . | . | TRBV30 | CAWSDSRLGWGTNTEAFF | TGTGCCTGGAGTGACTCACGGTTAGGGTGGGGTACGAACACTGAAGCTTTCTTT
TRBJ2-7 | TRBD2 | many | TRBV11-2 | CASSRGGSGTYEQYF | TGTGCCAGCAGCCGCGGGGGGAGCGGAACCTACGAGCAGTACTTC
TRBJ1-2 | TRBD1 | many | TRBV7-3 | CASSFGTGVYGYTF | TGTGCCAGCAGCTTCGGGACAGGGGTCTATGGCTACACCTTC
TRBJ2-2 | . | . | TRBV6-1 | CASSQVFANTGELFF | TGTGCCAGCAGTCAGGTCTTCGCGAACACCGGGGAGCTGTTTTTT
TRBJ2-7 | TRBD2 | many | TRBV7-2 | CASSLFAGGAYEQYF | TGTGCCAGCAGCTTATTTGCGGGAGGGGCCTACGAGCAGTACTTC
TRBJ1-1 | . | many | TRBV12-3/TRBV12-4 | CASSPDRWTVNTEAFF | TGTGCCAGCAGTCCCGACCGGTGGACGGTGAACACTGAAGCTTTCTTT
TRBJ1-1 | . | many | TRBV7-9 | CASSSGLMNTEAFF | TGTGCCAGCAGCTCGGGGCTCATGAACACTGAAGCTTTCTTT
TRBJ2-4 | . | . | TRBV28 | CASSFAVLAKNIQYF | TGTGCCAGCAGTTTTGCGGTACTGGCCAAAAACATTCAGTACTTC
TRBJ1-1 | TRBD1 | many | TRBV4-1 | CASSQDIEGTGINTEAFF | TGCGCCAGCAGCCAAGATATTGAAGGGACAGGCATTAACACTGAAGCTTTCTTT
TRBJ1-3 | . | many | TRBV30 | CAWSVRNIEYF | TGTGCCTGGAGTGTACGGAACATCGAATATTTT
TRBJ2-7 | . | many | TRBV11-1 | CASSLAGTSSSYEQYF | TGTGCCAGCAGCTTAGCGGGGACGTCTAGCTCCTACGAGCAGTACTTC
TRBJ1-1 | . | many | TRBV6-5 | CASSYSIRSTEAFF | TGTGCCAGCAGTTACTCGATTAGGAGCACTGAAGCTTTCTTT
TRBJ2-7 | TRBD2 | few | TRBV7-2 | CASSLMAGGPYEQYF | TGTGCCAGCAGCTTAATGGCGGGGGGACCCTACGAGCAGTACTTC
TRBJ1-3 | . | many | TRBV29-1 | CSVEGVSGNTIYF | TGCAGCGTTGAAGGTGTGTCTGGAAACACCATATATTTT
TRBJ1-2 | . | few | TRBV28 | CASSPTLSRGYTF | TGTGCCAGCAGTCCTACGTTGAGTCGGGGCTACACCTTC
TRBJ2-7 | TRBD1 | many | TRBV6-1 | CTSSALPRDRSYEQYF | TGTACCAGCAGCGCGCTCCCCCGGGACAGGTCCTACGAGCAGTACTTC
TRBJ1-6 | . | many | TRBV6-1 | CASTRTQNNSPLHF | TGTGCCAGCACGAGGACACAAAATAATTCACCCCTCCACTTT
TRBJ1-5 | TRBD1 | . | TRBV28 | CASSPKGGWYSNQPQHF | TGTGCCAGCAGCCCCAAAGGGGGCTGGTATAGCAATCAGCCCCAGCATTTT
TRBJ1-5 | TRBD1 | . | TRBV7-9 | CASSSISGGQPQHF | TGTGCCAGCAGCTCTATATCAGGGGGGCAGCCCCAGCATTTT
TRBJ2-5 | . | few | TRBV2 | CASNPPFWETQYF | TGTGCCAGCAACCCACCTTTTTGGGAGACCCAGTACTTC
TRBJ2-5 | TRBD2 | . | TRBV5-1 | CASSSTSGVRETQYF | TGCGCCAGCAGCTCGACCAGCGGGGTTAGGGAGACCCAGTACTTC
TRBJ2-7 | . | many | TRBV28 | CASSLDGPAYEQYF | TGTGCCAGCAGTTTAGATGGGCCTGCCTACGAGCAGTACTTC
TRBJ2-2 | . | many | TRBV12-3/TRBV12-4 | CASRNPNTGELFF | TGTGCCAGCAGAAACCCGAACACCGGGGAGCTGTTTTTT
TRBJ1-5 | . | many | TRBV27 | CASSLSVRQPQHF | TGTGCCAGCAGTTTATCGGTACGCCAGCCCCAGCATTTT
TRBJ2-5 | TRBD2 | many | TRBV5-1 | CASSSGTSGGKETQYF | TGCGCCAGCAGCTCGGGGACTAGCGGAGGAAAAGAGACCCAGTACTTC
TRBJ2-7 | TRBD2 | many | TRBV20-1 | CSARDLGASGRAYEQYF | TGCAGTGCTAGAGATCTTGGGGCTAGCGGGAGGGCTTACGAGCAGTACTTC
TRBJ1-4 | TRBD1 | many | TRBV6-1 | CASADRGMNEKLFF | TGTGCCAGCGCGGACAGGGGGATGAATGAAAAACTGTTTTTT
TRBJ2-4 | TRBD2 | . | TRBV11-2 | CASSLGLAKNIKYF | TGTGCCAGCAGCTTAGGACTAGCCAAAAACATTAAGTACTTC
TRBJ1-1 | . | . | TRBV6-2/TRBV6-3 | CASSYSIGGYTEAFF | TGTGCCAGCAGTTACTCGATCGGAGGGTATACTGAAGCTTTCTTT
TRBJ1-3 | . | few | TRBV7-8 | CASSLGQDSNTIYF | TGTGCCAGCAGCTTAGGACAGGACTCAAACACCATATATTTT
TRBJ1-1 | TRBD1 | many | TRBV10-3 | CAIRRTGGMNTEAFF | TGTGCCATCAGAAGGACAGGGGGCATGAACACTGAAGCTTTCTTT
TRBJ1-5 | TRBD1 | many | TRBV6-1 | CASKQGTGGFNQPQHF | TGTGCCAGCAAGCAGGGGACAGGGGGTTTCAATCAGCCCCAGCATTTT
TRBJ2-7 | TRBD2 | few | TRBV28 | CASSSRTSGDYEQYF | TGTGCCAGCAGTTCGCGGACTAGCGGGGACTACGAGCAGTACTTC
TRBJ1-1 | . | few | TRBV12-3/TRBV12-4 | CASTAQGRTEAFF | TGTGCCAGCACCGCCCAGGGGCGAACTGAAGCTTTCTTT
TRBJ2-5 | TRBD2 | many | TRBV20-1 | CSAHARAGGYQETQYF | TGCAGTGCACACGCCCGCGCGGGGGGGTACCAAGAGACCCAGTACTTC
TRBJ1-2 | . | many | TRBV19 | CASSIAGSNYGYTF | TGTGCCAGTAGTATAGCTGGCAGCAACTATGGCTACACCTTC
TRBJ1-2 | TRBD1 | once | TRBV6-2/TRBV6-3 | CASSWTGSYGYSF | TGTGCCAGCAGCTGGACAGGTTCATATGGCTACTCCTTC
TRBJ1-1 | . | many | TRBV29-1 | CSVKGLGYTEAFF | TGCAGCGTTAAGGGGCTGGGTTATACTGAAGCTTTCTTT
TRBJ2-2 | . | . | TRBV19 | CASKVGARTGELFF | TGTGCCAGTAAGGTAGGGGCGCGGACCGGGGAGCTGTTTTTT
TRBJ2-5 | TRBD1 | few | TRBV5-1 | CASSSNPTGGQETQYF | TGCGCCAGCAGCTCGAACCCGACAGGGGGACAAGAGACCCAGTACTTC
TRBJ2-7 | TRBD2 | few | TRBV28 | CASSLSSGRPSYEQYF | TGTGCCAGCAGTTTATCTAGCGGGAGGCCCTCCTACGAGCAGTACTTC
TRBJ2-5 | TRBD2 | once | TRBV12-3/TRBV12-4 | CASSPSGRLSETQYF | TGTGCCAGCAGCCCTAGCGGGAGACTCTCGGAGACCCAGTACTTC
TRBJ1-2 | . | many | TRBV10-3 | CAISRGWTVNYGYTF | TGTGCCATCAGTAGGGGATGGACAGTTAACTATGGCTACACCTTC
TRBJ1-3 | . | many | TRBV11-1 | CASSGRDSVSGNTIYF | TGTGCCAGCAGCGGACGCGACAGCGTCTCTGGAAACACCATATATTTT
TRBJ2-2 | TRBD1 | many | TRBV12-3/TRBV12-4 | CASSGMGQYTGELFF | TGTGCCAGCAGTGGAATGGGACAGTACACCGGGGAGCTGTTTTTT
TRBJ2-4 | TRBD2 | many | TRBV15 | CATSRDYRTRAAKNIQYF | TGTGCCACCAGCAGAGATTATAGGACTAGGGCCGCCAAAAACATTCAGTACTTC
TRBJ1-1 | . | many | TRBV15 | CATSRDPTAEAFF | TGTGCCACCAGCAGAGATCCCACAGCTGAAGCTTTCTTT
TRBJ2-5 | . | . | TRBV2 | CASRMSVRDWETQYF | TGTGCCAGCAGGATGTCAGTGAGGGACTGGGAGACCCAGTACTTC
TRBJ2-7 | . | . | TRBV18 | CASSPNTGWSSYEQYF | TGTGCCAGCTCACCGAATACAGGGTGGAGCTCCTACGAGCAGTACTTC
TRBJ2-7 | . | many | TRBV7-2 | CASRVAVSYEQYF | TGTGCCAGCAGGGTAGCGGTCTCCTACGAGCAGTACTTC
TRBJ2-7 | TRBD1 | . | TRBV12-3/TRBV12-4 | CASSPADRDGYEQYF | TGTGCCAGCAGTCCCGCGGACAGGGACGGGTACGAGCAGTACTTC
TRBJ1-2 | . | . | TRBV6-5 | CASSYGHSHTF | TGTGCCAGCAGTTACGGGCACTCCCACACCTTC
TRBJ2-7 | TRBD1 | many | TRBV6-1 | CASSSGTGTTIAYEQYF | TGTGCCAGCAGCTCCGGGACAGGGACGACGATCGCCTACGAGCAGTACTTC